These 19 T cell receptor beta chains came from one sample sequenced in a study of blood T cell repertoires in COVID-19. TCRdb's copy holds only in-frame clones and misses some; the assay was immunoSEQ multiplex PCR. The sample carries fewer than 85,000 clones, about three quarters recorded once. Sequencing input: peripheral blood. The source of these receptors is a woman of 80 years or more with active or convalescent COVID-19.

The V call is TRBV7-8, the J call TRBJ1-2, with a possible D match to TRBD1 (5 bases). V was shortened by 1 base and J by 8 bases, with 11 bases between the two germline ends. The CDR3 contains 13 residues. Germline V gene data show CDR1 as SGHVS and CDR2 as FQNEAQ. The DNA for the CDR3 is TGTGCCAGCAGCTTAGTAGGGCAGGGAGGCTACACCTTC. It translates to CASSLVGQGGYTF.

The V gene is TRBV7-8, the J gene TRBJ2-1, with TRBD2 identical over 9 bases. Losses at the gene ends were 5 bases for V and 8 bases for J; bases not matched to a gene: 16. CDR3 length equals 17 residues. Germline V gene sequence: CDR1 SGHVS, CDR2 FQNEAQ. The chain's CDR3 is CASSPYLAGGRFHEQFF. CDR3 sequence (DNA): TGTGCCAGCAGCCCCTACCTGGCGGGGGGGCGTTTTCATGAGCAGTTCTTC.

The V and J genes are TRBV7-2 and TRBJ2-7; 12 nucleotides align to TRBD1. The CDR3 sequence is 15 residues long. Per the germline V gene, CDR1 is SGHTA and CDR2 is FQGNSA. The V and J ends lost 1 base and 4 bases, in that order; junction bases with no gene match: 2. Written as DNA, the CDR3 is TGTGCCAGCAGCTTAGTGGGACAGGGGGCTTACGAGCAGTACTTC. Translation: CASSLVGQGAYEQYF.

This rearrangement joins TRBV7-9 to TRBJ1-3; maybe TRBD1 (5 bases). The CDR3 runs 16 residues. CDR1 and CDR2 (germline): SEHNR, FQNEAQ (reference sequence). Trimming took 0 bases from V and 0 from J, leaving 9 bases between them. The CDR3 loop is CASSLARGVSGNTIYF. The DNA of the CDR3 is TGTGCCAGCAGCTTAGCCCGGGGGGTCTCTGGAAACACCATATATTTT. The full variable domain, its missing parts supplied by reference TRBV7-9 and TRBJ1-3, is DTGVSQNPRHKITKRGQNVTFRCDPISEHNRLYWYRQTLGQGPEFLTYFQNEAQLEKSRLLSDRFSAERPKGSFSTLEIQRTEQGDSAMYLCASSLARGVSGNTIYFGEGSWLTVV.

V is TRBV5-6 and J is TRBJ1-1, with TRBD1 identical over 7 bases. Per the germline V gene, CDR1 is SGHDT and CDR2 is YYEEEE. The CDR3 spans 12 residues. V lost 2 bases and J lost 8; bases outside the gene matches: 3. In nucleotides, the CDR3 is TGTGCCAGCAGCTTCTTGGACAGGGAAGCTTTCTTT. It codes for CASSFLDREAFF. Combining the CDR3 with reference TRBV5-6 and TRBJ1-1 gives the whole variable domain DAGVTQSPTHLIKTRGQQVTLRCSPKSGHDTVSWYQQALGQGPQFIFQYYEEEERQRGNFPDRFSGHQFPNYSSELNVNALLLGDSALYLCASSFLDREAFFGQGTRLTVV.

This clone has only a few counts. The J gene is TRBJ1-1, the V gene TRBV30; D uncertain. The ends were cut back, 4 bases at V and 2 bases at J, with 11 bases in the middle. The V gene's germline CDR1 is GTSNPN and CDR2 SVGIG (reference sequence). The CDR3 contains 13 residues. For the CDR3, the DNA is TGTGCCTGGACCCCCGGGGTAAACACTGAAGCTTTCTTT. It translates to CAWTPGVNTEAFF. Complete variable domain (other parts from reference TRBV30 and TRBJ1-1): SQTIHQWPATLVQPVGSPLSLECTVEGTSNPNLYWYRQAAGRGLQLLFYSVGIGQISSEVPQNLSASRPQDRQFILSSKKLLLSDSGFYLCAWTPGVNTEAFFGQGTRLTVV.

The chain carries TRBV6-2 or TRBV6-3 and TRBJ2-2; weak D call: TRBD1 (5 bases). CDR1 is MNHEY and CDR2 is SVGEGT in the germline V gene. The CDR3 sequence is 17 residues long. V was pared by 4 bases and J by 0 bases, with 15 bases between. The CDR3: CASSSDKGYANTGELFF. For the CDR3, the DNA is TGTGCCAGCAGTTCCGACAAGGGGTACGCGAACACCGGGGAGCTGTTTTTT.

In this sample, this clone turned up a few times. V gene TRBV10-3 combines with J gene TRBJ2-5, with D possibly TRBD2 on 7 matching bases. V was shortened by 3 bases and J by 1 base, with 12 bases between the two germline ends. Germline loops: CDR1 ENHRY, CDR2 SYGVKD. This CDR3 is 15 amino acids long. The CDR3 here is CAISETGGTQETQYF. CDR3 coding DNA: TGTGCCATCAGTGAAACGGGGGGCACCCAAGAGACCCAGTACTTC.

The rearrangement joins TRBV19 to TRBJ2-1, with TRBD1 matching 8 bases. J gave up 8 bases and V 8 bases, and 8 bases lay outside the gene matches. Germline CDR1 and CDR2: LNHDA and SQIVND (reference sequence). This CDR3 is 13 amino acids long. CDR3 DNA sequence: TGTGCCAGTCGACTCCAGACAGGGGATGAGCAGTTCTTC. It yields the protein CASRLQTGDEQFF. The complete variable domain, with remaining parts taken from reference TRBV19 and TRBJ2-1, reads DGGITQSPKYLFRKEGQNVTLSCEQNLNHDAMYWYRQDPGQGLRLIYYSQIVNDFQKGDIAEGYSVSREKKESFPLTVTSAQKNPTAFYLCASRLQTGDEQFFGPGTRLTVL.

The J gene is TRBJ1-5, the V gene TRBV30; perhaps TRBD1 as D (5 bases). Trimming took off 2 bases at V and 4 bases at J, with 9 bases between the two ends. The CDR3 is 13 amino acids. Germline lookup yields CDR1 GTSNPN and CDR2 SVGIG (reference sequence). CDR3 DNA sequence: TGTGCCTGGAGTAGCGGGACTAATCAGCCCCAGCATTTT. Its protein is CAWSSGTNQPQHF. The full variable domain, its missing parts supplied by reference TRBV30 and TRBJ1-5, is SQTIHQWPATLVQPVGSPLSLECTVEGTSNPNLYWYRQAAGRGLQLLFYSVGIGQISSEVPQNLSASRPQDRQFILSSKKLLLSDSGFYLCAWSSGTNQPQHFGDGTRLSIL.

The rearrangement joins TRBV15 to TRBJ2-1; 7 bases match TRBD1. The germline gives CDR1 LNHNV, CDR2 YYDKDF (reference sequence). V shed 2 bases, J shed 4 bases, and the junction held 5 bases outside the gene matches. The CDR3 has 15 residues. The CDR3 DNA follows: TGTGCCACCAGCAGAACAGGGACAGTATACAATGAGCAGTTCTTC. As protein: CATSRTGTVYNEQFF.

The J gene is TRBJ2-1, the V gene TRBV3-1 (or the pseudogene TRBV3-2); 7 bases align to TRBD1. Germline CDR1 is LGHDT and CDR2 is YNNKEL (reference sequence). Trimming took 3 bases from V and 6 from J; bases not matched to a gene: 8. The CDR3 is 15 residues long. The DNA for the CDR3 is TGTGCCAGCAGCCAGGAAAAGGGGGCGCGCAATGAGCAGTTCTTC. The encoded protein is CASSQEKGARNEQFF.

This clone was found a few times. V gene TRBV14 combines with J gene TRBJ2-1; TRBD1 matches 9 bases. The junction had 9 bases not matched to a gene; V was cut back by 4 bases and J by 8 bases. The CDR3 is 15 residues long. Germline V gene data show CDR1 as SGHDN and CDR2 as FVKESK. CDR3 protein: CASSPTRTGADEQFF. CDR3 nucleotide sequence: TGTGCCAGCAGCCCTACCCGGACAGGGGCGGATGAGCAGTTCTTC.

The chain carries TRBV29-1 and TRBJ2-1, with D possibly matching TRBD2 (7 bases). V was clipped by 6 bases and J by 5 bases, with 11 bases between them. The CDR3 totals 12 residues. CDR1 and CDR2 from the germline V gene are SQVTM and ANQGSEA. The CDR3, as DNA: TGCAGCGTGGGGGAGGGGGACAATGAGCAGTTCTTC. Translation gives CSVGEGDNEQFF.

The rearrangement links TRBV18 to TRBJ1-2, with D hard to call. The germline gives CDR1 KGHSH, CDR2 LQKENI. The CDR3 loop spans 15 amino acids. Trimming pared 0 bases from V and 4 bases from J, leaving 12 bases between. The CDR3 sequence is CASSPPVGSLYGYTF. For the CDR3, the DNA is TGTGCCAGCTCACCACCGGTTGGCAGTCTCTATGGCTACACCTTC.

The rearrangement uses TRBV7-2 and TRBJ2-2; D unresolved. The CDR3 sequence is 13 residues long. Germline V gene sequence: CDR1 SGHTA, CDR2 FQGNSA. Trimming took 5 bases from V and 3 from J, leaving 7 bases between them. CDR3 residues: CASSDDYTGELFF. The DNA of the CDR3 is TGTGCCAGCAGCGACGACTACACCGGGGAGCTGTTTTTT.

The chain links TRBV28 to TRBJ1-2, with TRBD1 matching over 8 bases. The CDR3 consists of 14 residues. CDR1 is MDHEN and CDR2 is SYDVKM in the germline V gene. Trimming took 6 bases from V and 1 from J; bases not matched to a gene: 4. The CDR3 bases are TGTGCCAGCAGCCCGACAGGGGATAACTATGGCTACACCTTC. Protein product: CASSPTGDNYGYTF.

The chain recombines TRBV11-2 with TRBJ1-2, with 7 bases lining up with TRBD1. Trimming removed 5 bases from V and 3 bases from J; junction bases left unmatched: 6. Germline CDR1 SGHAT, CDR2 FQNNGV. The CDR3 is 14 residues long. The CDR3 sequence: CASSPTGQHYGYTF. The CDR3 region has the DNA TGTGCCAGCAGCCCCACGGGACAGCACTATGGCTACACCTTC.

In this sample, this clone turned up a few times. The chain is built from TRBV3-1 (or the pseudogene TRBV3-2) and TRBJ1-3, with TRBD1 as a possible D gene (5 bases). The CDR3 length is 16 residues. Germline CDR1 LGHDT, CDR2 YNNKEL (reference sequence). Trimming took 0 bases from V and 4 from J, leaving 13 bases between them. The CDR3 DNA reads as TGTGCCAGCAGCCAAGATCGCGACAGCATGGGAAACACCATATATTTT. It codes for CASSQDRDSMGNTIYF.